This T cell receptor (beta chain) derives from a study of blood T cell repertoires in COVID-19. About the study: Italy, Spain and the United States were the sources of the convalescent and acute COVID-19 samples. The cDNA or gDNA used as material had been derived from T cells, B-cell-depleted T cells, or PBMCs.

Study processing details: Cell counts per sample came from amplifying reference gene primers. Sequencing was performed with immunoSEQ multiplex PCR; in TCRdb, only in-frame clones are kept and a portion is missing. V, J and clone size derive from that table, while D and trimming were established from the DNA sequence. The table lists tens of thousands of clones, over 80% of them singletons, with over 15% in the top ten. This CDR3 region has 14 residues. Trimming took off 0 bases at V and 8 bases at J, with 13 bases between the two ends. The germline V gene has CDR1 SGHDN and CDR2 FVKESK. The chain joins TRBV14 to TRBJ1-1, with D possibly being TRBD1 (6 bases). This sequence was found in a man aged 35 to 55 with acute or convalescent COVID-19. The sequenced sample was peripheral blood. The CDR3 sequence is CASSQDLGDREAFF. Here the CDR3 DNA reads TGTGCCAGCAGCCAAGACCTAGGCGACAGGGAAGCTTTCTTT.